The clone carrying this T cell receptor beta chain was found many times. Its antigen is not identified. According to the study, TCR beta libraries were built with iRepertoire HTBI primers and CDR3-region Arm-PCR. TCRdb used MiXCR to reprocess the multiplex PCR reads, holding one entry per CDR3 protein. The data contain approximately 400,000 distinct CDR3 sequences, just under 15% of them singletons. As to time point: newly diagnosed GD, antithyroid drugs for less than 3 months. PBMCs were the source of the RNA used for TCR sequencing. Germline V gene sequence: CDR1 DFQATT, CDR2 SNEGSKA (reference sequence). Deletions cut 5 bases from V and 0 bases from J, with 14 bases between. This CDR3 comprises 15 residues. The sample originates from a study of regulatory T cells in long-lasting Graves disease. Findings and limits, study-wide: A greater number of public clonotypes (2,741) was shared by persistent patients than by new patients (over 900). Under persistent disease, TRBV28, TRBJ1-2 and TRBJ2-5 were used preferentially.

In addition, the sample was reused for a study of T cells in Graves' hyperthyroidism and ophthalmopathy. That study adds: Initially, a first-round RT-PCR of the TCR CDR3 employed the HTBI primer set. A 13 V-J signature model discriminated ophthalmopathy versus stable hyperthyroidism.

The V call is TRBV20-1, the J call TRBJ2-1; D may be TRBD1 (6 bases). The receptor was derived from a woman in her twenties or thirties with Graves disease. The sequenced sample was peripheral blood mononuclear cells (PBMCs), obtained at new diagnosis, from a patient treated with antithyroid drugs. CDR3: CSAGGHLSSYNEQFF. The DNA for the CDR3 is TGCAGTGCTGGGGGACACTTGAGCTCCTACAATGAGCAGTTCTTC.